This TCR beta chain was profiled in a study of human T cells and chemical hapten exposure. Study-level background: Patients, predominantly female, presented with alopecia areata, totalis or universalis.

This clonotype was detected a few times. The CDR3 has 20 residues. The junction had 15 bases not matched to a gene; V was cut back by 6 bases and J by 2 bases. The V gene's germline CDR1 is MNHEY and CDR2 SVGAGI. Documented time point: patch test 3, about 24 weeks after DPC sensitization. Treatment in this sample: therapeutic diphenylcyclopropenone sensitization with weekly scalp DPC. TCRdb used MiXCR to reprocess the RACE reads, holding one entry per CDR3 protein. The sample shows about 110,000 distinct CDR3 sequences, 30% to 35% of them seen only once. The clonotype was recovered from a man aged 35 to 55 with alopecia areata. Some clones in this sample may be carry-over from other donors' samples. This rearrangement joins TRBV6-5 to TRBJ2-3, with 15 bases identical to TRBD2. The source material was whole blood, sampled in connection with sensitization to the hapten diphenylcyclopropenone (DPC). The CDR3 region is CASSLRTSGRARLNTDTQYF. The CDR3 bases are TGTGCCAGCAGCTTACGGACTAGCGGGAGGGCCAGATTAAACACAGATACGCAGTATTTT.